This T cell receptor beta chain emerged from a study of blood T cells in healthy people across ages (dated by TCRdb to 2015 to 2017). Study-wide context: In model experiments, roughly one uniquely barcoded TCR beta cDNA molecule per two T cells was captured by template switching. Age-related changes in TCR beta repertoire diversity were measured in the study by deep sequencing normalized with unique cDNA molecular identifiers. The donors were divided into four age groups: young (average about 15 years), middle-aged (about 39), aged (62) and long-lived (around 80). To avoid experimental bias, donors of different ages were spread randomly across the sequencing lanes. Using the same blood draw, the study looked at two additional independent replicas of 1 million unique cDNA reads for two donors, one aged 18 to 30 and the other aged 80 or older. Paper-wide results and their limitations: As age increased, observed TCR beta diversity per million T cells dropped in a roughly linear way, and a significant reduction was already evident by age 40. Estimates of total diversity based on one million sequenced T cells were regarded as lower bounds and as underestimates. Compared with the aged group, more naive CD4+ T cells, fewer expanded clones and increased TCR diversity were shown by the long-lived group, suggesting age selection. Because donor CMV infection status was unknown, age-related changes in expanded clonotypes were potentially confounded. There was a strong correlation between observed TCR beta diversity and the percentage of naive T cells measured by flow cytometry. Because profiling used bulk unsorted PBMCs, naive and antigen-experienced compartments could not be compared conclusively.

This clonotype was seen a few times. Its recognized antigen is unknown. One base away there is no much larger clone; base qualities are not given. The donors were roughly 39 Caucasian individuals from Russia, aged roughly 6 to 100 years, who were systemically healthy. Ten milliliters of peripheral blood were collected from each donor into EDTA-treated Vacutainer tubes. Ficoll-Paque density-gradient centrifugation was used to isolate PBMCs, with at least 6.5 million per sample. Total RNA was extracted from PBMCs with Trizol reagent, with at least 6 micrograms obtained per sample. Naive CD45RAhigh/CD27high T cell percentages were measured by flow cytometry on a PBMC aliquot from every donor. CDR1 and CDR2 (DFQATT, SNEGSKA) derive from the germline V gene (reference sequence). V was cut back by 6 bases and J by 5 bases, leaving a gap of 16 bases between them. The CDR3 covers 13 residues, taking in both the cysteine and the phenylalanine. The kept DNA is CDR3 alone, 39 bases in frame from the first base.

The library was made by 5' RACE. The run used an Illumina HiSeq 2500. A second PCR of 7 to 11 cycles was performed with a sample-barcoded 5' primer and a J-beta primer mix. A unique molecular identifier was introduced onto each TCR beta cDNA molecule by a template-switch 5' adaptor carrying 12 random nucleotides. Each sample yielded at least 3 million CDR3-containing paired-end reads. All of the RNA was converted into first-strand cDNA using the Mint cDNA synthesis kit, with a TRBC-specific oligonucleotide serving as the primer. Following uracil-DNA glycosylase treatment, all cDNA underwent a first 18-cycle PCR with the universal primers M1SS and BC2_uni_R. In the original analysis: For normalization, 1 million high-quality reads, each with a distinct molecular identifier, were randomly selected from each sample. Instead of being binned into consensus sequences, reads that shared molecular identifiers were thrown out. MiTCR, run with a Q25 quality threshold and the strictest error-elimination algorithm, handled CDR3 identification, clonotype clustering and error correction. Lower-bound total TCR beta diversity was estimated with a nonparametric unseen species model using Euler transformation. TCRdb trimmed public reads at Q25 via fastp, called clones via MiXCR and kept in-frame beta chains. Duplicate CDR3 protein sequences are folded into a single record with the most common DNA and genes. These V and J calls are TCRdb output, not the study's own analysis. Recorded for this sample are about a million distinct CDR3 sequences; roughly 51% of them occurred a single time. The ten largest clones take up around 21% of the sample.

Recombination joined TRBV20-1 with TRBJ2-5, with TRBD2 as a weak D call on 6 bases. The TCR was taken from a woman in her fifties or sixties in good health. The sequenced material came from blood. The DNA is as follows: TGCAGTGCCATCCTGGAGGGGAGGGAGACCCAGTACTTC. Protein translation: CSAILEGRETQYF.